These 10 T cell receptor beta chains originate from one sample sequenced in a study of shared clonotypes between healthy human individuals. Measured with immunoSEQ multiplex PCR; TCRdb has only the in-frame clones, and not every one. The table records over 950,000 clones, 60% to 85% of them present only once. The specimen was memory CD4+ T cells from PBMCs. Described subset: CD45RA-negative fraction. All receptors derive from a man younger than 35 in good health. Some clones in this sample may be carry-over from other donors' samples.

The J gene is TRBJ1-1, the V gene TRBV27, with unresolved D. The germline V gene has CDR1 MNHEY and CDR2 SMNVEV (reference sequence). Trimming removed 5 bases from V and 8 bases from J, with 9 bases in between. The CDR3 has 11 amino acids. CDR3: CASSGFREAFF. CDR3 sequence (DNA): TGTGCCAGCAGTGGTTTTCGGGAAGCTTTCTTT.

This chain links TRBV13 with TRBJ1-1; D not certain. This CDR3 has 12 residues. V was clipped by 2 bases and J by 7 bases, with 8 bases between them. Germline loops: CDR1 PRHDT, CDR2 FYEKMQ (reference sequence). CDR3 DNA: TGTGCCAGCAGCTTAAAAGGGCATGAAGCTTTCTTT. Residues: CASSLKGHEAFF. Using reference TRBV13 and TRBJ1-1 for the parts outside the CDR3, the full variable domain is AAGVIQSPRHLIKEKRETATLKCYPIPRHDTVYWYQQGPGQDPQFLISFYEKMQSDKGSIPDRFSAQQFSDYHSELNMSSLELGDSALYFCASSLKGHEAFFGQGTRLTVV.

The chain combines TRBV28 with TRBJ2-6, with 7 positions matching TRBD1. The CDR3 length is 15 residues. J lost 0 bases, V lost 11 bases, and 7 bases had no gene match. Germline V lookup: CDR1 MDHEN, CDR2 SYDVKM. The CDR3 region has the DNA TGTGCCGTAAGACAGGGCCGCTCTGGGGCCAACGTCCTGACTTTC. Its protein is CAVRQGRSGANVLTF.

The gene calls are TRBV28 and TRBJ2-2; D possibly uses TRBD1 or TRBD2 (5 bases each). V shed 10 bases and J shed 1 base, with 13 bases lying between them. Germline V lookup: CDR1 MDHEN, CDR2 SYDVKM. The CDR3 has 14 residues. CDR3 DNA: TGTGCCACCCAGGGACCCAAGAACACCGGGGAGCTGTTTTTT. Encoded protein: CATQGPKNTGELFF.

This clone showed up just a few times. The chain couples TRBV4-1 to TRBJ1-2, with TRBD1 matching 9 bases. CDR1 and CDR2 (germline): MGHRA, YSYEKL. The CDR3 loop spans 16 amino acids. The trim removed 1 base at V and 7 bases at J, leaving 10 bases unmatched. CDR3 DNA sequence: TGCGCCAGCAGCCAAGGGAGGGGACAGGGTGGTTTTGGCTACACCTTC. Encoded protein: CASSQGRGQGGFGYTF.

The chain employs TRBV29-1 and TRBJ2-3; the match to TRBD2 covers 7 bases. V was pared by 6 bases and J by 13 bases, with 16 bases of the junction left unmatched. The germline V gene has CDR1 SQVTM and CDR2 ANQGSEA. This CDR3 has 13 residues. Written as DNA, the CDR3 is TGCAGCGTCCTCAGCGGGGCAACGCTCCGGGAGTATTTT. Amino acids: CSVLSGATLREYF.

The rearrangement links TRBV10-3 to TRBJ1-2, with 7 bases lining up with TRBD1. CDR1 is ENHRY and CDR2 is SYGVKD in the germline V gene. The CDR3 is 12 amino acids. V lost 5 bases and J lost 8; bases outside the gene matches: 5. This CDR3 reads CAISTGEGGYTF. CDR3 sequence (DNA): TGTGCCATCAGTACAGGGGAAGGGGGCTACACCTTC.

V is TRBV7-3 and J is TRBJ2-3; the D is unclear. Deletions cut 2 bases from V and 0 bases from J, with 9 bases between. Germline V gene sequence: CDR1 SGHTA, CDR2 FQGTGA. The CDR3 has 15 amino acids. Here the CDR3 reads CASSLGASSTDTQYF. DNA for the CDR3: TGTGCCAGCAGCTTAGGAGCGTCTAGCACAGATACGCAGTATTTT.

On this clone itself: Other DNA sequences in this sample translate to the same CDR3. The chain carries TRBV4-2 and TRBJ2-3, with TRBD2 matching over 7 bases. Germline V gene data show CDR1 as LGHNA and CDR2 as YNFKEQ. After removal of 0 bases from V and 3 bases from J, the junction contained 6 bases not matched to a gene. This CDR3 has 16 residues. CDR3 region: CASSQDMAGETDTQYF. The CDR3 nucleotides read TGTGCCAGCAGCCAAGATATGGCGGGAGAGACAGATACGCAGTATTTT.

The CDR3 DNA reads TGTGCCAGCAGCCAAGGGACTAGCGATCCCACAGATACGCAGTATTTT. This sequence encodes CASSQGTSDPTDTQYF. This chain links TRBV14 with TRBJ2-3, with 9 bases that match TRBD2. Germline values: CDR1 SGHDN, CDR2 FVKESK. This CDR3 contains 16 residues. The J segment lost 2 bases and the V segment lost 1 base, leaving 4 bases of the junction unmatched.